The 3 T cell receptor beta chains in this list originate from one sample, sequenced in a study of Ad26.COV2.S vaccination and SARS-CoV-2 variants. Treatment specified: some 19 received Ad26.COV2.S at low or high dose, single or two shots; 5 received placebo; per-sample allocation not given. Samples analyzed were those drawn on day 63 after the first vaccine or placebo injection. Profiled with immunoSEQ multiplex PCR; TCRdb holds only in-frame clones, not every one. The sample consists of fewer than 300,000 clones, around 87% of them appearing once. The sample in question was peripheral blood, obtained in a trial of Ad26.COV2.S vaccine versus placebo. The receptors here all came from a person between 18 and 59 years old who received the Ad26.COV2.S COVID-19 vaccine or a placebo.

This clone appeared a single time. The chain links TRBV5-6 to TRBJ2-1; D may be TRBD1 (6 bases). The CDR3 loop spans 16 amino acids. The V end lost 1 base, the J end lost 4 bases, and 15 bases lay between the germline ends. The V gene's germline CDR1 is SGHDT and CDR2 YYEEEE. The CDR3 sequence: CASSLTGSGSYNEQFF. The CDR3 nucleotides read TGTGCCAGCAGCTTGACAGGGTCAGGATCTTACAATGAGCAGTTCTTC.

This chain uses TRBV28 with TRBJ1-6; D is uncertain. The germline V gene encodes CDR1 MDHEN and CDR2 SYDVKM. V was pared by 2 bases and J by 7 bases, with 6 bases between. The CDR3 is 13 residues long. The CDR3 is CASSLSPNSPLHF. The CDR3 DNA is TGTGCCAGCAGTTTAAGCCCGAATTCACCCCTCCACTTT.

CDR3 in amino acids: CASSIHGVAQYF. The CDR3 nucleotides read TGTGCCAGCAGCATACATGGGGTGGCGCAGTACTTC. This rearrangement joins TRBV3-1 (or the pseudogene TRBV3-2) to TRBJ2-7; D gene uncertain. This CDR3 contains 12 residues. Germline V gives CDR1 LGHDT, CDR2 YNNKEL (reference sequence). Trimming took 5 bases from V and 9 from J, leaving 14 bases between them.